The 30 T cell receptor beta chains reported below all come from one sample, sequenced in a study of neurological immune-mediated disorders (dated by TCRdb to between 2018 and 2021). The library was built by means of 5' RACE. Data came from an Illumina HiSeq 2500. The raw public data were reprocessed by TCRdb itself: fastp quality trimming at Q25, MiXCR clonotype calling, in-frame beta chains only. Rows with a matching CDR3 protein are joined into one entry that keeps the most common DNA and genes. The sample table records more than 40,000 distinct CDR3 sequences; just over 3% of these occur just once. The ten largest clones represent over 13% of the sample. The sample comprised PBMCs. Source of these receptors: a woman aged 45 to 65 with multiple sclerosis.

This clonotype appeared many times. A much larger clonotype is one base distant, so this may be a read error. The chain couples TRBV5-1 to TRBJ1-2; unclear D gene. Trimming stripped 6 bases from V and 13 bases from J, with 19 bases between. CDR3 length: 12 amino acids. Germline assignment: CDR1 SGHRS and CDR2 YFSETQ. DNA of the CDR3: TGCGCCAGCAACAACCCCGGCGGAAAAACCACCTTC. This encodes CASNNPGGKTTF.

This clonotype was picked up many times. V and J are TRBV5-4 and TRBJ2-3, with 13 positions matching TRBD2. The CDR3 extends over 20 amino acids. Germline values: CDR1 SGHNT, CDR2 YYREEE (reference sequence). Trimming at V came to 3 bases and at J to 2 bases, leaving 15 bases not matched to a gene. This CDR3 is CASSSGLLAGGPISTDTQYF. The CDR3 DNA reads as TGTGCCAGCAGCTCGGGGTTACTAGCGGGAGGGCCAATCTCCACAGATACGCAGTATTTT.

The sample holds many counts of this clonotype. The chain is built from TRBV9 and TRBJ2-7, with TRBD1 identical over 7 bases. The CDR3 extends over 15 amino acids. Germline V CDR1 and CDR2: SGDLS, YYNGEE. Trimming cost V 4 bases and J 5 bases; bases outside gene matches: 12. CDR3 coding DNA: TGTGCCAGCAGCCCCTCGGGACAGACCTTCCACGAGCAGTACTTC. As protein: CASSPSGQTFHEQYF. Looking up the rest from reference TRBV9 and TRBJ2-7 gives the full variable domain: DSGVTQTPKHLITATGQRVTLRCSPRSGDLSVYWYQQSLDQGLQFLIQYYNGEERAKGNILERFSAQQFPDLHSELNLSSLELGDSALYFCASSPSGQTFHEQYFGPGTRLTVT.

This clonotype was picked up a small number of times. The CDR3 nucleotides read TGCAGTGCTAGGGGGCAGCTGTACCAAGAGACCCAGTACTTC. Protein sequence: CSARGQLYQETQYF. The chain links TRBV20-1 to TRBJ2-5; the D gene is possibly TRBD1 (5 bases). There are 14 residues in the CDR3. Germline values: CDR1 DFQATT, CDR2 SNEGSKA (reference sequence). The V end was cut by 3 bases, the J end by 0 bases, with 11 bases between.

This clonotype occurred many times. The V and J genes are TRBV24-1 and TRBJ1-5; D uncertain. The germline V gene encodes CDR1 KGHDR and CDR2 SFDVKD. The V and J ends lost 3 bases and 4 bases respectively, with 9 bases between them. The CDR3 is 14 amino acids. The CDR3 DNA follows: TGTGCCACCAGTGATGGAGGGTTGAATCAGCCCCAGCATTTT. Amino acids: CATSDGGLNQPQHF.

This clonotype has at least ten counts. V and J are TRBV20-1 and TRBJ2-2; tentative D call: TRBD1 (6 bases). CDR1 and CDR2 from the germline V gene are DFQATT and SNEGSKA (reference sequence). Trimming cost V 3 bases and J 1 base, with 9 bases left between them. The CDR3 has 14 residues. The CDR3 nucleotides read TGCAGTGCTAGGCCGGGACAGAACACCGGGGAGCTGTTTTTT. Its protein product is CSARPGQNTGELFF.

This clonotype was counted at least ten times. J is TRBJ2-1 and V is TRBV5-1, with 11 bases lining up with TRBD2. The CDR3 runs 17 residues. The germline CDR1 and CDR2 sequences are SGHRS and YFSETQ. V trimming: 3 bases; J trimming: 10 bases; junction bases outside the gene matches: 15. CDR3 bases: TGCGCCAGCAGCTCCCAACCGGGACTAGCGGCGTCGCAGGAGCAGTTCTTC. It is translated as CASSSQPGLAASQEQFF.

This clonotype has at least ten counts. The chain is built from TRBV7-9 and TRBJ2-1; the D gene is possibly TRBD2 (5 bases). CDR1 is SEHNR and CDR2 is FQNEAQ in the germline V gene (reference sequence). V was clipped by 7 bases and J by 8 bases, with 12 bases between them. This CDR3 is 12 amino acids long. The CDR3 reads CASTPGSDEQFF. CDR3 DNA: TGTGCCAGCACCCCCGGTAGCGATGAGCAGTTCTTC.

In its sample, this clonotype was seen many times. The genes are TRBV20-1 and TRBJ2-2; either TRBD1 or TRBD2 may supply D (5 bases each). This CDR3 region has 14 residues. In germline, CDR1 is DFQATT, CDR2 SNEGSKA (reference sequence). Trimming removed 0 bases at V and 4 bases at J, with 9 bases between. In DNA, the CDR3 is TGCAGTGCTAGAGAAGAGGGGCTCACCGGGGAGCTGTTTTTT. This codes for CSAREEGLTGELFF.

There are many counts of this clonotype. The chain uses TRBV5-1 and TRBJ2-5; 7 bases are a match to TRBD1. V lost 2 bases and J lost 2; bases outside the gene matches: 0. Germline loops: CDR1 SGHRS, CDR2 YFSETQ. CDR3 length: 13 residues. The CDR3 protein is CASSLQGQETQYF. The CDR3 nucleotides are TGCGCCAGCAGCTTACAGGGGCAAGAGACCCAGTACTTC.

This clonotype was seen repeatedly, ten times or more. This chain links TRBV7-8 with TRBJ2-7; no clear D gene. The CDR3 contains 14 residues. V was cut by 5 bases and J by 3 bases, with 14 bases left in between. Germline V gene lookup returns CDR1 SGHVS and CDR2 FQNEAQ. The CDR3 sequence: CASSEAPRLYEQYF. DNA for the CDR3: TGTGCCAGCAGCGAGGCCCCCAGACTCTACGAGCAGTACTTC.

This clonotype has a count of ten or more. The chain has TRBV20-1 and TRBJ2-7; TRBD1 agrees at 9 bases. The germline V gene has CDR1 DFQATT and CDR2 SNEGSKA (reference sequence). The V gene end was trimmed by 3 bases and the J gene end by 4 bases; junction bases not matched to a gene: 4. This CDR3 has 13 residues. CDR3 protein: CSASRDRAYEQYF. The CDR3, as DNA: TGCAGTGCTAGTAGGGACAGGGCTTACGAGCAGTACTTC.

This clonotype was counted many times. The chain recombines TRBV12-3 or TRBV12-4 with TRBJ2-5, with D possibly matching TRBD1 (5 bases). Trimming removed 2 bases from V and 4 bases from J, with 8 bases in between. The CDR3 length is 13 residues. CDR3 DNA: TGTGCCAGCAGTTTAACAGACAGAGAGACCCAGTACTTC. Its translation is CASSLTDRETQYF.

The chain carries TRBV7-2 and TRBJ2-1; TRBD2 is a possible D gene (5 bases). This CDR3 spans 13 amino acids. The V gene lost 4 bases and the J gene lost 15 bases, with 19 bases spanning the gap. Germline lookup yields CDR1 SGHTA and CDR2 FQGNSA. In nucleotides, the CDR3 is TGTGCCAGCAGCTCCCTCTCACTAGTTTGGTCGTTCTTC. This sequence encodes CASSSLSLVWSFF.

In this sample, this clonotype turned up many times. The chain has TRBV28 and TRBJ2-7; D is unclear. Germline CDR1 is MDHEN and CDR2 is SYDVKM. The germline V and J ends were trimmed by 6 bases and 1 base, with 13 bases remaining between them. This CDR3 has 14 residues. The CDR3 coding sequence is TGTGCCAGCAGCACCAATACAGAGTCCTACGAGCAGTACTTC. It encodes CASSTNTESYEQYF.

This clonotype was detected many times. The chain joins TRBV10-3 to TRBJ1-2; no clear D gene. The CDR3 spans 12 residues. Trimming stripped 4 bases from V and 9 bases from J, with 12 bases between. CDR1 is ENHRY and CDR2 is SYGVKD in the germline V gene. Here the CDR3 DNA reads TGTGCCATCAGTGTCGAGGGTCGTCGCTACACCTTC. Encoded protein: CAISVEGRRYTF.

This clonotype was counted many times. This chain joins TRBV5-1 and TRBJ1-1, with D possibly TRBD1 on 6 matching bases. With 2 bases removed from V and 5 bases from J, the gap between germline ends came to 13 bases. CDR1 is SGHRS and CDR2 is YFSETQ in the germline V gene. This CDR3 has 14 residues. The CDR3 DNA reads TGCGCCAGCAGCTTTGCTCAGGGGTTAACTGAAGCTTTCTTT. It specifies CASSFAQGLTEAFF.

The sample holds many counts of this clonotype. The chain uses TRBV10-3 and TRBJ1-5, with a tentative D call TRBD1 (5 bases). The germline V gene encodes CDR1 ENHRY and CDR2 SYGVKD. There are 13 residues in the CDR3. V dropped 4 bases and J dropped 7 bases, with 11 bases sitting between them. CDR3 nucleotides: TGTGCCATCAGTGGGCAGGGAGACCAGCCCCAGCATTTT. Its translation is CAISGQGDQPQHF.

This clonotype was seen many times. The V gene is TRBV5-6, the J gene TRBJ1-3; TRBD1 matches at 10 bases. CDR3 length: 17 residues. The V segment lost 0 bases and the J segment 3 bases; nucleotides outside the gene matches: 6. The germline CDR1 and CDR2 sequences are SGHDT and YYEEEE. CDR3 nucleotide sequence: TGTGCCAGCAGCTTGGCGGCGGGACAGGGGATTGGAAACACCATATATTTT. It is translated as CASSLAAGQGIGNTIYF.

In its sample, this clonotype was seen many times. Written as DNA, the CDR3 is TGTGCCAGCAGTTTGACAGGGGTCGGAAACACCATATATTTT. Its translation: CASSLTGVGNTIYF. The V call is TRBV6-5, the J call TRBJ1-3, with 8 bases identical to TRBD1. V shed 4 bases and J 4 bases; nucleotides not matched to a gene: 3. The germline V gene encodes CDR1 MNHEY and CDR2 SVGAGI. The CDR3 contains 14 residues.

At least ten counts were recorded for this clonotype. V usage is TRBV20-1 and J usage is TRBJ2-1; TRBD1 or TRBD2 may be the D gene (6 bases each). The ends were cut back, 7 bases at V and 4 bases at J, with 14 bases in the middle. The germline V gene encodes CDR1 DFQATT and CDR2 SNEGSKA (reference sequence). The CDR3 totals 13 residues. The CDR3 nucleotides read TGCAGTGGGATCGGGGGCCTGTACAATGAGCAGTTCTTC. Its translation: CSGIGGLYNEQFF.

This clonotype was counted many times. The chain links TRBV5-1 to TRBJ1-1; D may be TRBD1 (5 bases). V was shortened by 2 bases and J by 3 bases, with 8 bases between the two germline ends. Germline V gene lookup returns CDR1 SGHRS and CDR2 YFSETQ. The CDR3 totals 13 residues. The CDR3 DNA follows: TGCGCCAGCAGCTTTCAGGGAGACACTGAAGCTTTCTTT. This gives the protein CASSFQGDTEAFF.

This clonotype was counted at least ten times. The rearrangement links TRBV10-2 to TRBJ2-3, with D perhaps TRBD1 or TRBD2 (7 bases each). V gave up 2 bases and J gave up 4 bases, with 19 bases separating them. The CDR3 is made up of 17 amino acids. Germline V gene data show CDR1 as WSHSY and CDR2 as SAAADI. Here the CDR3 reads CASSEQGGLRVSDTQYF. The DNA of the CDR3 is TGCGCCAGCAGTGAGCAGGGGGGGCTGAGGGTCTCAGATACGCAGTATTTT.

This clonotype has at least ten counts. The V gene is TRBV28, the J gene TRBJ1-3; no clear D. This CDR3 is 14 amino acids long. Germline V gene lookup returns CDR1 MDHEN and CDR2 SYDVKM. V shed 4 bases and J shed 4 bases, with 11 bases lying between them. The CDR3 DNA reads as TGTGCCAGCAGTTGGGTCGAGGACGGAAACACCATATATTTT. It specifies CASSWVEDGNTIYF.

This clonotype was detected many times. The rearrangement joins TRBV15 to TRBJ1-2; TRBD1 is a possible D gene (5 bases). This CDR3 has 16 amino acids. The V gene's germline CDR1 is LNHNV and CDR2 YYDKDF (reference sequence). Trimming shortened V by 0 bases and J by 8 bases, and 19 bases separated the two germline ends. The CDR3 bases are TGTGCCACCAGCAGAGAAACGGCTTGGGGGGGAGGCGGCTACACCTTC. It yields the protein CATSRETAWGGGGYTF.

This clonotype was picked up many times. The chain links TRBV5-1 to TRBJ1-1; D ambiguous. The germline V gene has CDR1 SGHRS and CDR2 YFSETQ. The CDR3 loop spans 17 amino acids. The ends were cut back, 4 bases at V and 3 bases at J, with 22 bases in the middle. CDR3 amino acids: CASSTLGGLGSYTEAFF. CDR3 DNA: TGCGCCAGCAGCACGCTGGGTGGACTTGGATCTTACACTGAAGCTTTCTTT.

This clonotype was recorded many times. The chain links TRBV7-2 to TRBJ2-6; 7 bases agree with TRBD2. The CDR3 totals 20 residues. The V gene's germline CDR1 is SGHTA and CDR2 FQGNSA. J was trimmed by 4 bases and V by 1 base; bases with no gene match: 16. In DNA, the CDR3 is TGTGCCAGCAGCTTAGGAATCGTTACTAGCGCCCTAGGGGGGGCCAACGTCCTGACTTTC. Translated, it gives CASSLGIVTSALGGANVLTF. Based on the CDR3 plus reference TRBV7-2 and TRBJ2-6, the full variable domain is GAGVSQSPSNKVTEKGKDVELRCDPISGHTALYWYRQSLGQGLEFLIYFQGNSAPDKSGLPSDRFSAERTGGSVSTLTIQRTQQEDSAVYLCASSLGIVTSALGGANVLTFGAGSRLTVL.

About this clonotype: A much larger clone lies one base from this, so it may be a read error. The J gene is TRBJ2-1, the V gene TRBV9; weak D call: TRBD1 (6 bases). CDR3 length: 13 residues. The germline CDR1 and CDR2 sequences are SGDLS and YYNGEE. Trimming pared 0 bases from V and 12 bases from J, leaving 13 bases between. The CDR3, as DNA: TGTGCCAGCAGCGTAGTCTCCCTGGGGGCGCAGTTCTTC. The encoded protein is CASSVVSLGAQFF.

At least ten counts were recorded for this clonotype. This chain connects TRBV3-1 to TRBJ2-3; D may be TRBD2 (5 bases). V gave up 0 bases and J gave up 1 base, with 11 bases separating them. The CDR3 contains 16 residues. Germline CDR1 reads LGHDT; CDR2 reads YNNKEL (reference sequence). The CDR3 protein is CASSQDHGVGTDTQYF. CDR3 coding DNA: TGTGCCAGCAGCCAAGATCACGGGGTGGGCACAGATACGCAGTATTTT.

This clonotype came up many times. The chain has TRBV20-1 and TRBJ1-1, with a weak D call TRBD1 (6 bases). The CDR3 totals 14 residues. V lost 6 bases and J 1 base, leaving 15 bases between the germline ends. Germline V CDR1 and CDR2: DFQATT, SNEGSKA (reference sequence). CDR3 amino acids: CSAPWQGRNTEAFF. The CDR3 DNA is TGCAGTGCCCCCTGGCAGGGGCGGAACACTGAAGCTTTCTTT.